These T cell receptor beta chains were read from a single sample in a study of siplizumab effects on memory and regulatory T cells. Generated by immunoSEQ multiplex PCR, the TCRdb table keeps only in-frame clones and is missing some. The table has roughly 26,000 clones, approximately 82% seen once; the top ten hold 20% to 25%. Sequenced material: memory CD4+ T cells sorted from blood. These receptors were collected from a human donor in good health. Both conserved end residues are part of each CDR3. Fields, in order: CDR3 DNA, CDR3 protein, clone size, D gene, J gene, V gene. The D gene is left open where the match is weak. Size is stated for part of the rows, as once, few or many counts, or as a class when the clone is expanded.

CDR3 DNA: TGCGCCAGCAGCGGTACAGGGGCCGCCGCGAACACCGGGGAGCTGTTTTTT
CDR3 protein: CASSGTGAAANTGELFF
clone size: few
D gene: TRBD1
J gene: TRBJ2-2
V gene: TRBV4-1

CDR3 DNA: TGTGCCAGCAGTCAAGAACTACCCAGGGGCTGGGAGCAGTTCTTC
CDR3 protein: CASSQELPRGWEQFF
clone size: .
D gene: .
J gene: TRBJ2-1
V gene: TRBV6-1

CDR3 DNA: TGTGCCAGCAGTCAAGGAAGTACAGGGAATGGCTACACCTTC
CDR3 protein: CASSQGSTGNGYTF
clone size: .
D gene: .
J gene: TRBJ1-2
V gene: TRBV28

CDR3 DNA: TGTGCTAGTGGGACAGGGGCCTATTCACCCCTCCACTTT
CDR3 protein: CASGTGAYSPLHF
clone size: once
D gene: TRBD1
J gene: TRBJ1-6
V gene: TRBV12-5

CDR3 DNA: TGCGCCAGCAGCTTGACTAGCGGGAGGGAGACCCAGTACTTC
CDR3 protein: CASSLTSGRETQYF
clone size: .
D gene: TRBD2
J gene: TRBJ2-5
V gene: TRBV5-1

CDR3 DNA: TGTGCCAGCAGACCCGGGGGGAATCAGCCCCAGCATTTT
CDR3 protein: CASRPGGNQPQHF
clone size: .
D gene: .
J gene: TRBJ1-5
V gene: TRBV28

CDR3 DNA: TGCGCCAGCAGCTCAACCGAGGGAGGCGGTGAGCAGTACTTC
CDR3 protein: CASSSTEGGGEQYF
clone size: .
D gene: .
J gene: TRBJ2-7
V gene: TRBV5-1

CDR3 DNA: TGTGCCAGCAGCGTCTGGGAATCTCAAGAGACCCAGTACTTC
CDR3 protein: CASSVWESQETQYF
clone size: .
D gene: .
J gene: TRBJ2-5
V gene: TRBV13

CDR3 DNA: TGTGCCAGCAGCCCGGGGAGGGCTAGCGGGAGCACAGATACGCAGTATTTT
CDR3 protein: CASSPGRASGSTDTQYF
clone size: .
D gene: TRBD2
J gene: TRBJ2-3
V gene: TRBV9

CDR3 DNA: TGTGCCAGCAGTTCCGACGGGGGGGCCCTGGGAGAGACCCAGTACTTC
CDR3 protein: CASSSDGGALGETQYF
clone size: .
D gene: TRBD2
J gene: TRBJ2-5
V gene: TRBV7-2

CDR3 DNA: TGTGCCAGCAGCTTGATGGCTCTCTATGGCTACACCTTC
CDR3 protein: CASSLMALYGYTF
clone size: .
D gene: .
J gene: TRBJ1-2
V gene: TRBV5-4

CDR3 DNA: TGTGCCAGCAGCCAAGGGGGAGTAGACGAGCAGTACTTC
CDR3 protein: CASSQGGVDEQYF
clone size: .
D gene: .
J gene: TRBJ2-7
V gene: TRBV7-9

CDR3 DNA: TGTGCCAGCAGCGAAGGGACTTCTAGCTCCTACGAGCAGTACTTC
CDR3 protein: CASSEGTSSSYEQYF
clone size: .
D gene: .
J gene: TRBJ2-7
V gene: TRBV9

CDR3 DNA: TGTGCCAGCAGCTTGGGTTCCTCAACGGGGGGCAATGAGCAGTTCTTC
CDR3 protein: CASSLGSSTGGNEQFF
clone size: .
D gene: TRBD2
J gene: TRBJ2-1
V gene: TRBV5-5

CDR3 DNA: TGCGCCAGCAGCCAAGCTTCGGGGGACAATGAGCAGTTCTTC
CDR3 protein: CASSQASGDNEQFF
clone size: few
D gene: .
J gene: TRBJ2-1
V gene: TRBV4-1

CDR3 DNA: TGTGCCAGCAGCTTAGTGGGGGCGGACAGACTCTACGAGCAGTACTTC
CDR3 protein: CASSLVGADRLYEQYF
clone size: .
D gene: .
J gene: TRBJ2-7
V gene: TRBV11-2

CDR3 DNA: TGCGCCAGCAGAAGTGGGGGGAACAGACTGCAAGAGACCCAGTACTTC
CDR3 protein: CASRSGGNRLQETQYF
clone size: .
D gene: .
J gene: TRBJ2-5
V gene: TRBV5-1

CDR3 DNA: TGTGCCAGCAGCCAAGATCAGAATTCCTACGAGCAGTACTTC
CDR3 protein: CASSQDQNSYEQYF
clone size: once
D gene: .
J gene: TRBJ2-7
V gene: TRBV4-2

CDR3 DNA: TGTGCTAGCAGCTTAGCGCATGGTAGCGGGAATGTCAATGAGCAGTTCTTC
CDR3 protein: CASSLAHGSGNVNEQFF
clone size: .
D gene: TRBD2
J gene: TRBJ2-1
V gene: TRBV7-7

CDR3 DNA: TGTGCCAGTAACCCTTCGGGGGCCTACAATGAGCAGTTCTTC
CDR3 protein: CASNPSGAYNEQFF
clone size: once
D gene: .
J gene: TRBJ2-1
V gene: TRBV19

CDR3 DNA: TGTGCCAGCAGCTTGGGAGGAGCCGACAATGAGCAGTTCTTC
CDR3 protein: CASSLGGADNEQFF
clone size: .
D gene: .
J gene: TRBJ2-1
V gene: TRBV7-9

CDR3 DNA: TGTGCCAGCAGCTTAGCCGTAACGGGGCATTCACCCCTCCACTTT
CDR3 protein: CASSLAVTGHSPLHF
clone size: .
D gene: .
J gene: TRBJ1-6
V gene: TRBV7-9

CDR3 DNA: TGTGCCAGCAGCCCCAGGCGGGATACGCAGTATTTT
CDR3 protein: CASSPRRDTQYF
clone size: .
D gene: .
J gene: TRBJ2-3
V gene: TRBV6-5

CDR3 DNA: TGCGCCAGCAGCCAAGATTTCGGCGGGAGTATCCACACCGGGGAGCTGTTTTTT
CDR3 protein: CASSQDFGGSIHTGELFF
clone size: .
D gene: TRBD2
J gene: TRBJ2-2
V gene: TRBV4-3

CDR3 DNA: TGCGCCAGCAGCTTGTGGGCTAGCGGGCCTCTCACAGATACGCAGTATTTT
CDR3 protein: CASSLWASGPLTDTQYF
clone size: once
D gene: TRBD2
J gene: TRBJ2-3
V gene: TRBV5-1

CDR3 DNA: TGTGCCAGCAGCGTAGGTCCAGGGCACCCCTACGAGCAGTACTTC
CDR3 protein: CASSVGPGHPYEQYF
clone size: .
D gene: .
J gene: TRBJ2-7
V gene: TRBV9

CDR3 DNA: TGCAGCGTTGGTGGCGTAGGGGGGGGCCAAGAGACCCAGTACTTC
CDR3 protein: CSVGGVGGGQETQYF
clone size: .
D gene: .
J gene: TRBJ2-5
V gene: TRBV29-1

CDR3 DNA: TGCAGCGTTGAAGGTCAGGGGTCTCCCTACGAGCAGTACTTC
CDR3 protein: CSVEGQGSPYEQYF
clone size: .
D gene: .
J gene: TRBJ2-7
V gene: TRBV29-1

CDR3 DNA: TGTGCCAGCAGCGCTCCCGGACAGGGGGCTAAGACCCAGTACTTC
CDR3 protein: CASSAPGQGAKTQYF
clone size: .
D gene: TRBD1
J gene: TRBJ2-5
V gene: TRBV2

CDR3 DNA: TGTGCCCTTAATGAGAGGCGGCATGAAAAACTGTTTTTT
CDR3 protein: CALNERRHEKLFF
clone size: .
D gene: .
J gene: TRBJ1-4
V gene: TRBV30

CDR3 DNA: TGCAGCGTTGAAGGGACCCGCTACGAGCAGTACTTC
CDR3 protein: CSVEGTRYEQYF
clone size: .
D gene: .
J gene: TRBJ2-7
V gene: TRBV29-1

CDR3 DNA: TGTGCCAGCAGGGGACTGACAGGGGACACTGAAGCTTTCTTT
CDR3 protein: CASRGLTGDTEAFF
clone size: .
D gene: TRBD1
J gene: TRBJ1-1
V gene: TRBV27

CDR3 DNA: TGTGCCAGCAGCCAAGGCCTTGGACAGACTTTAAACTACGAGCAGTACTTC
CDR3 protein: CASSQGLGQTLNYEQYF
clone size: .
D gene: .
J gene: TRBJ2-7
V gene: TRBV4-2

CDR3 DNA: TGTGCCAGCAGCCAATCGACCGGGACAGGCTACGAGCAGTACTTC
CDR3 protein: CASSQSTGTGYEQYF
clone size: .
D gene: TRBD1
J gene: TRBJ2-7
V gene: TRBV5-4

CDR3 DNA: TGTGCCAGTAGGCCGGGACTAACTGGAACCGGGGAGCTGTTTTTT
CDR3 protein: CASRPGLTGTGELFF
clone size: .
D gene: TRBD2
J gene: TRBJ2-2
V gene: TRBV19

CDR3 DNA: TGTGCCAGCTCACCGCACAACAGGGAACGATACGAGCAGTACTTC
CDR3 protein: CASSPHNRERYEQYF
clone size: .
D gene: .
J gene: TRBJ2-7
V gene: TRBV18

CDR3 DNA: TGTGCCAGCAGCCGCCTAGGGGGGGGCGTCACCGGGGAGCTGTTTTTT
CDR3 protein: CASSRLGGGVTGELFF
clone size: once
D gene: .
J gene: TRBJ2-2
V gene: TRBV14

CDR3 DNA: TGTGCCAGTAGTAGCGGGAGCACAGATACGCAGTATTTT
CDR3 protein: CASSSGSTDTQYF
clone size: .
D gene: .
J gene: TRBJ2-3
V gene: TRBV19

CDR3 DNA: TGCGCCAGCAGCTTGGAGGACAGGGTTTCCTACGAGCAGTACTTC
CDR3 protein: CASSLEDRVSYEQYF
clone size: .
D gene: TRBD1
J gene: TRBJ2-7
V gene: TRBV5-1

CDR3 DNA: TGTGCCAGCAGCCGAGTCGGGACTAGCGGGAGAGGCCCCGGGGAGCTGTTTTTT
CDR3 protein: CASSRVGTSGRGPGELFF
clone size: .
D gene: TRBD2
J gene: TRBJ2-2
V gene: TRBV5-4

CDR3 DNA: TGCGCCAGCAGCCAAGATTCCCGGGAGGGGGCAGATACGCAGTATTTT
CDR3 protein: CASSQDSREGADTQYF
clone size: .
D gene: TRBD2
J gene: TRBJ2-3
V gene: TRBV4-1

CDR3 DNA: TGTGCCAGCAGTTTCAATGGAAGATTGAATGAAAAACTGTTTTTT
CDR3 protein: CASSFNGRLNEKLFF
clone size: .
D gene: .
J gene: TRBJ1-4
V gene: TRBV27

CDR3 DNA: TGTGCCAGCAGCTTAATGCGGGGGGTAAAGTACCACGAGCAGTACTTC
CDR3 protein: CASSLMRGVKYHEQYF
clone size: few
D gene: TRBD2
J gene: TRBJ2-7
V gene: TRBV7-8

CDR3 DNA: TGTGCCAGCAGCACCGGACGGGATCAGCCCCAGCATTTT
CDR3 protein: CASSTGRDQPQHF
clone size: .
D gene: .
J gene: TRBJ1-5
V gene: TRBV7-9

CDR3 DNA: TGCGCCAGCAGCCAAGATGCCGGGACTAGCAGAGACAATGAGCAGTTCTTC
CDR3 protein: CASSQDAGTSRDNEQFF
clone size: .
D gene: TRBD2
J gene: TRBJ2-1
V gene: TRBV4-1

CDR3 DNA: TGCGCCAGCAGCTTGGATCCCGGGACAGCCTATGGCTACACCTTC
CDR3 protein: CASSLDPGTAYGYTF
clone size: .
D gene: TRBD1
J gene: TRBJ1-2
V gene: TRBV5-1

CDR3 DNA: TGTGCCAGCAGTTTGTCCGGGGAATCAGAGACCCAGTACTTC
CDR3 protein: CASSLSGESETQYF
clone size: .
D gene: .
J gene: TRBJ2-5
V gene: TRBV28

CDR3 DNA: TGTGCCAGCTCCGGGACTAGCGGGAGAGACGAGCAGTTCTTC
CDR3 protein: CASSGTSGRDEQFF
clone size: .
D gene: TRBD2
J gene: TRBJ2-1
V gene: TRBV18

CDR3 DNA: TGCGCCAGCAGCTTGGAATCGGGAGGAAACACCATATATTTT
CDR3 protein: CASSLESGGNTIYF
clone size: .
D gene: .
J gene: TRBJ1-3
V gene: TRBV5-1

CDR3 DNA: TGTGCCAGCAGTGAAGCCCCCTCGGCTCAGCCCCAGCATTTT
CDR3 protein: CASSEAPSAQPQHF
clone size: .
D gene: .
J gene: TRBJ1-5
V gene: TRBV6-1

CDR3 DNA: TGTGCCAGCAGCTTAGCATCCGGGACACTTGGAAACACCATATATTTT
CDR3 protein: CASSLASGTLGNTIYF
clone size: .
D gene: .
J gene: TRBJ1-3
V gene: TRBV7-2